This T cell receptor beta chain was identified during a study of blood T cell repertoires in COVID-19. Germline CDR1 PRHDT, CDR2 FYEKMQ (reference sequence). The CDR3 contains 13 residues. With 5 bases removed from V and 4 bases from J, the gap between germline ends came to 12 bases. Measured with immunoSEQ multiplex PCR; TCRdb has only the in-frame clones, and not every one. Among approximately 270,000 clones listed, 80% to 90% were seen once. Participant ages covered about 18 to 89 years across 25 or so US areas. The recovered donors of Cohort 3 showed two negative PCRs, clearance, or symptom resolution.

The chain carries TRBV13 and TRBJ2-7; a weak D match, TRBD1 (5 bases). Sequencing was performed on PBMCs or T cells enriched from blood (not recorded which). This receptor was taken from a woman aged 50 to 60 who had recovered from COVID-19. CDR3 nucleotides: TGTGCCAGCAGCCAGGGTGCTTTGTACGAGCAGTACTTC. Protein product: CASSQGALYEQYF.